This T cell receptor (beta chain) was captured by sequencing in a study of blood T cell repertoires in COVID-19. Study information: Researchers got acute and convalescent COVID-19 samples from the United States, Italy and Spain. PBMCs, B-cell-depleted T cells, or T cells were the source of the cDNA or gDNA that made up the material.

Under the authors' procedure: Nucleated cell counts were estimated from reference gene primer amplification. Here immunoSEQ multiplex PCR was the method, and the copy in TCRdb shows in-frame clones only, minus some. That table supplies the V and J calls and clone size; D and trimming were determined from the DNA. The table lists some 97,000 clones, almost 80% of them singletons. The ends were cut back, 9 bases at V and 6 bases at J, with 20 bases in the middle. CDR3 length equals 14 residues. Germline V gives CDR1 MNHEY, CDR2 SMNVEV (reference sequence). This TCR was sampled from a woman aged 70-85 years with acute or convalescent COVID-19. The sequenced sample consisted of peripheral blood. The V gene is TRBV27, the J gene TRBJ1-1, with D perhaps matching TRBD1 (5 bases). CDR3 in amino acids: CARPGVAGVPEAFF. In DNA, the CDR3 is TGTGCCAGACCCGGGGTCGCGGGGGTTCCTGAAGCTTTCTTT.